The 28 T cell receptor beta chains presented below share a single source sample, sequenced in a study of T cell repertoires in cytomegalovirus infection. These receptors lack a known antigen. TCRdb analysed the reads with MiXCR anew, one entry per CDR3 protein. The sample holds about 340,000 distinct CDR3 sequences, around 29% seen once. Sequencing was performed on cultured PBMCs, taken from culture after CMV antigen stimulation. The origin of the receptors is a human donor in good health (CMV status not recorded). Some clones in this sample may be carry-over from other donors' samples.

V and J are TRBV5-4 and TRBJ2-3; 9 bases line up with TRBD2. The CDR3 totals 15 residues. CDR1 and CDR2 from the germline V gene are SGHNT and YYREEE (reference sequence). V was clipped by 5 bases and J by 1 base; unmatched bases: 5. The CDR3 DNA follows: TGTGCCAGCAGAACGCGGACTAGCGGCACAGATACGCAGTATTTT. This codes for CASRTRTSGTDTQYF.

The genes are TRBV6-5 and TRBJ2-3, with D possibly matching TRBD2 (6 bases). The length of the CDR3 is 14 residues. The germline V gene has CDR1 MNHEY and CDR2 SVGAGI. Trimming left V 7 bases short and J 0 bases short, with 11 bases between. The CDR3 DNA follows: TGTGCCAGCACACGGGACTCTAGCACAGATACGCAGTATTTT. It translates to CASTRDSSTDTQYF.

The chain carries TRBV6-5 and TRBJ2-3; D is unclear. Trimming removed 10 bases from V and 7 bases from J, with 18 bases in between. The germline CDR1 and CDR2 sequences are MNHEY and SVGAGI. CDR3 length equals 13 residues. The chain's CDR3 is CATNRPSSNTQYF. DNA of the CDR3: TGTGCCACCAACCGGCCTTCCTCGAATACGCAGTATTTT.

Only a few counts were recorded for this clonotype. The gene calls are TRBV2 and TRBJ2-1; 8 bases are shared with TRBD2. The CDR3 spans 15 residues. The V segment lost 3 bases and the J segment 8 bases; nucleotides outside the gene matches: 9. Germline CDR1 reads SNHLY; CDR2 reads FYNNEI. CDR3 DNA sequence: TGTGCCAGCAGTGAGGGCCGGGGGGGCCTCTATGAGCAGTTCTTC. Protein sequence: CASSEGRGGLYEQFF.

The rearrangement uses TRBV19 and TRBJ1-2; no reliable D call. Trimming cost V 6 bases and J 5 bases, with 19 bases left between them. CDR1 and CDR2 from the germline V gene are LNHDA and SQIVND (reference sequence). The CDR3 consists of 15 residues. CDR3 sequence (DNA): TGTGCCAGTAGCTCTCAAGGAACGACCTCATATGGCTACACCTTC. This gives the protein CASSSQGTTSYGYTF.

This clonotype came up a few times. The chain recombines TRBV18 with TRBJ1-3, with a tentative D call TRBD1 (6 bases). The germline CDR1 and CDR2 sequences are KGHSH and LQKENI. Trimming removed 9 bases at V and 4 bases at J, with 16 bases between. The CDR3 extends over 14 amino acids. Written as DNA, the CDR3 is TGTGCCAGTCAAGCGGCAGGGGTCGGAAACACCATATATTTT. It encodes CASQAAGVGNTIYF.

The rearrangement joins TRBV29-1 to TRBJ2-7; D remains unclear. The CDR3 consists of 12 residues. Germline CDR1 is SQVTM and CDR2 is ANQGSEA. V lost 7 bases, J lost 4 bases, and 14 bases lay in between. CDR3 nucleotide sequence: TGCAGCGCCCTAGACGCCGCGTACGAGCAGTACTTC. This sequence encodes CSALDAAYEQYF.

This clonotype was observed a few times. The CDR3 sequence is CASSYYTGLDTQYF. The CDR3 DNA is TGTGCCAGCAGTTACTATACAGGTTTGGATACGCAGTATTTT. J is TRBJ2-3 and V is TRBV6-2 or TRBV6-3, with D tentatively TRBD1 (5 bases). Trimming left V 1 base short and J 6 bases short, with 11 bases between. CDR1 and CDR2 from the germline V gene are MNHEY and SVGEGT. This CDR3 has 14 amino acids.

The chain recombines TRBV20-1 with TRBJ1-5; maybe TRBD1 (6 bases). This CDR3 region has 13 residues. Germline lookup yields CDR1 DFQATT and CDR2 SNEGSKA (reference sequence). V was shortened by 4 bases and J by 3 bases, with 10 bases between the two germline ends. The CDR3 DNA reads as TGCAGTGCTACGAAGGGGGACAATCAGCCCCAGCATTTT. Protein product: CSATKGDNQPQHF.

This clonotype was detected many times. The chain links TRBV7-2 to TRBJ2-1, with 10 bases aligning to TRBD2. The CDR3 is made up of 18 amino acids. Germline V lookup: CDR1 SGHTA, CDR2 FQGNSA. After removal of 1 base from V and 0 bases from J, the junction contained 6 bases not matched to a gene. DNA for the CDR3: TGTGCCAGCAGCTTAGGGCTAGCGGGGGTAGGCTCCTACAATGAGCAGTTCTTC. Its translation: CASSLGLAGVGSYNEQFF.

This clonotype was seen only once. The gene calls are TRBV6-5 and TRBJ2-1; 8 nucleotides line up with TRBD1. Looked up from germline, CDR1 is MNHEY and CDR2 is SVGAGI. This CDR3 spans 15 amino acids. J lost 8 bases, V lost 8 bases, and 14 bases had no gene match. The CDR3 nucleotides read TGTGCCAGCGGACGAGACCAGGGCAGGGGGCATGAGCAGTTCTTC. It yields the protein CASGRDQGRGHEQFF.

The chain has TRBV2 and TRBJ2-1; 7 bases align to TRBD1. The CDR3 covers 16 residues. Germline CDR1 reads SNHLY; CDR2 reads FYNNEI. V lost 1 base to trimming and J lost 5 bases; unmatched junction nucleotides: 8. The CDR3 bases are TGTGCCAGCAGTGAAGGAGGGAACAGGGGACACAATGAGCAGTTCTTC. It specifies CASSEGGNRGHNEQFF.

The chain couples TRBV29-1 to TRBJ2-7; D gene unclear. CDR1 is SQVTM, CDR2 ANQGSEA, per germline. This CDR3 region has 12 residues. The V gene lost 1 base and the J gene lost 4 bases, with 8 bases spanning the gap. The CDR3 here is CSVEALGYEQYF. In DNA form, the CDR3 reads TGCAGCGTTGAAGCCCTTGGTTACGAGCAGTACTTC.

This clonotype came up a few times. The V call is TRBV7-3, the J call TRBJ2-5; 13 bases line up with TRBD2. Per the germline V gene, CDR1 is SGHTA and CDR2 is FQGTGA. The CDR3 consists of 16 residues. With 5 bases clipped from V and 3 bases from J, the junction kept 6 bases outside the gene matches. The CDR3 DNA reads as TGTGCCAGCAGCCCGTATGGGACTAGCGGGAAAGAGACCCAGTACTTC. This translates into CASSPYGTSGKETQYF.

This rearrangement joins TRBV2 to TRBJ1-5; perhaps TRBD1 as D (5 bases). The CDR3 has 15 residues. Germline CDR1 and CDR2: SNHLY and FYNNEI. The V end lost 1 base, the J end lost 6 bases, and 13 bases lay between the germline ends. The CDR3 DNA sequence: TGTGCCAGCAGTGAAGGGAAACAGGCCATTCAGCCCCAGCATTTT. Translated: CASSEGKQAIQPQHF.

This clonotype was seen ten or more times. The chain recombines TRBV20-1 with TRBJ2-1, with 13 bases identical to TRBD2. The CDR3 is 15 amino acids. From germline, CDR1 is DFQATT and CDR2 SNEGSKA (reference sequence). V shed 8 bases and J 5 bases; nucleotides not matched to a gene: 9. DNA for the CDR3: TGCAGTTATACTAGCGGGGGGGCGTTAGACAATGAGCAGTTCTTC. It codes for CSYTSGGALDNEQFF.

The CDR3 nucleotides read TGTGCCAGCAGTTACTCGCTGGACCCACAGGATTTGAACACTGAAGCTTTCTTT. Its protein is CASSYSLDPQDLNTEAFF. The gene calls are TRBV6-6 and TRBJ1-1, with D maybe TRBD1 (5 bases). The CDR3 extends over 18 amino acids. Trimming stripped 0 bases from V and 0 bases from J, with 17 bases between. Germline V gene data show CDR1 as MNHNY and CDR2 as SVGAGI (reference sequence).

V and J are TRBV7-6 and TRBJ1-2, with TRBD1 identical over 7 bases. V trimming: 5 bases; J trimming: 2 bases; junction bases outside the gene matches: 11. In germline, CDR1 is SGHVS, CDR2 FNYEAQ. This CDR3 has 16 amino acids. CDR3 coding DNA: TGTGCCAGCAGCCCTAGCGGAGGGGGCCTCAACTATGGCTACACCTTC. Its translation is CASSPSGGGLNYGYTF.

This chain links TRBV18 with TRBJ1-4; unclear D gene. This CDR3 spans 14 amino acids. V lost 2 bases, J lost 3 bases, and 7 bases lay in between. The germline CDR1 and CDR2 sequences are KGHSH and LQKENI. CDR3 amino acids: CASSPIGANEKLFF. CDR3 sequence (DNA): TGTGCCAGCTCACCAATCGGCGCTAATGAAAAACTGTTTTTT.

The sample holds a few counts of this clonotype. The chain is built from TRBV19 and TRBJ2-4, with D unresolved. V lost 4 bases and J 7 bases, leaving 14 bases between the germline ends. In germline, CDR1 is LNHDA, CDR2 SQIVND (reference sequence). This CDR3 contains 14 residues. CDR3: CASSTQIGSNIQYF. The CDR3 DNA reads TGTGCCAGTAGTACCCAGATAGGTTCGAACATTCAGTACTTC.

The genes are TRBV11-2 and TRBJ1-6, with 9 bases that match TRBD1. Germline CDR1 SGHAT, CDR2 FQNNGV. The V and J ends lost 7 bases and 7 bases, in that order; junction bases with no gene match: 8. The CDR3 has 15 amino acids. CDR3 bases: TGTGCCAGCACCACCCGGACAGGGGAAAATTCACCCCTCCACTTT. Residues: CASTTRTGENSPLHF.

The V gene is TRBV11-2, the J gene TRBJ2-3; TRBD2 matches at 11 bases. The length of the CDR3 is 19 residues. V lost 5 bases and J lost 0; bases outside the gene matches: 13. In germline, CDR1 is SGHAT, CDR2 FQNNGV. The CDR3 here is CASSPTSGGFLSSTDTQYF. The CDR3 DNA reads TGTGCCAGCAGCCCCACTAGCGGGGGATTCTTATCTAGCACAGATACGCAGTATTTT. The variable domain in full, completed from reference TRBV11-2 and TRBJ2-3, reads EAGVAQSPRYKIIEKRQSVAFWCNPISGHATLYWYQQILGQGPKLLIQFQNNGVVDDSQLPKDRFSAERLKGVDSTLKIQPAKLEDSAVYLCASSPTSGGFLSSTDTQYFGPGTRLTVL.

This chain joins TRBV7-2 and TRBJ2-2; tentatively, D is TRBD1 (6 bases). CDR3 size: 16 residues. Germline assignment: CDR1 SGHTA and CDR2 FQGNSA. Trimming took off 4 bases at V and 3 bases at J, with 15 bases between the two ends. CDR3 nucleotide sequence: TGTGCCAGCAGCTCCGAGGTGGGGGCATACACCGGGGAGCTGTTTTTT. This encodes CASSSEVGAYTGELFF.

By frequency in the sample, this clonotype is medium-sized. The V gene is TRBV19, the J gene TRBJ1-1, with D perhaps TRBD1 (5 bases). Germline V gene lookup returns CDR1 LNHDA and CDR2 SQIVND (reference sequence). Trimming removed 9 bases at V and 0 bases at J, with 17 bases between. CDR3 length: 15 amino acids. This CDR3 reads CASQGAVYMNTEAFF. CDR3 sequence (DNA): TGTGCCAGCCAAGGGGCAGTCTACATGAACACTGAAGCTTTCTTT.

This chain links TRBV6-1 with TRBJ2-5, with D possibly being TRBD2 (7 bases). The CDR3 sequence is 16 residues long. The germline CDR1 and CDR2 sequences are MNHNS and SASEGT. Trimming pared 0 bases from V and 5 bases from J, leaving 16 bases between. CDR3 DNA sequence: TGTGCCAGCAGTGAAGCCGGGGGGCCCCTCCGGGAGACCCAGTACTTC. The encoded protein is CASSEAGGPLRETQYF.

There are many counts of this clonotype. The chain carries TRBV7-2 and TRBJ1-5; no reliable D call. Germline V lookup: CDR1 SGHTA, CDR2 FQGNSA. The CDR3 contains 15 residues. V lost 2 bases and J lost 0, with 8 bases in between. The CDR3 nucleotides read TGTGCCAGCAGCTTAATCCGGGGTAGCAATCAGCCCCAGCATTTT. It codes for CASSLIRGSNQPQHF.

The chain couples TRBV7-9 to TRBJ1-1, with D possibly TRBD1 on 6 matching bases. The CDR3 consists of 14 residues. V shed 3 bases and J shed 4 bases, with 12 bases lying between them. CDR1 SEHNR and CDR2 FQNEAQ come from the germline V gene (reference sequence). CDR3 DNA: TGTGCCAGCAGCTTGCAGGGGATGCTCACTGAAGCTTTCTTT. Amino acids: CASSLQGMLTEAFF.

This clonotype has only a few counts. V gene TRBV29-1 combines with J gene TRBJ2-3; no firm D call. V was trimmed by 4 bases and J by 2 bases, leaving 7 bases between them. The germline CDR1 and CDR2 sequences are SQVTM and ANQGSEA. The CDR3 has 12 amino acids. CDR3 coding DNA: TGCAGCGTTGGCGACCCCACAGATACGCAGTATTTT. It specifies CSVGDPTDTQYF.